The next 17 T cell receptor beta chains were all read from a single sample in a study of early T cells in non-severe SARS-CoV-2 infection. TCRdb re-called the 5' RACE reads with MiXCR, one entry per CDR3 protein. The table includes some 57,000 distinct CDR3 sequences, roughly 8.7% detected once. The input for sequencing was whole blood, taken at baseline. The receptors originated from an adult who was a healthcare worker with PCR-confirmed SARS-CoV-2 infection or an uninfected control (not recorded which).

CDR3 sequence (DNA): TGTGCCAGCAGTCCCGGGAGAGGGGGGTACTCCAATGAGCAGTTCTTC. Encoded protein: CASSPGRGGYSNEQFF. V gene TRBV11-2 combines with J gene TRBJ2-1, with D perhaps given as TRBD1 or TRBD2 (6 bases each). This CDR3 has 16 residues. Deletions cut 6 bases from V and 6 bases from J, with 21 bases between. Germline CDR1 SGHAT, CDR2 FQNNGV.

The V call is TRBV14, the J call TRBJ1-2; D may be TRBD1 (6 bases). The V gene's germline CDR1 is SGHDN and CDR2 FVKESK. Trimming pared 4 bases from V and 2 bases from J, leaving 8 bases between. The CDR3 totals 13 residues. The CDR3 reads CASSLDRNYGYTF. CDR3 sequence (DNA): TGTGCCAGCAGCCTAGACAGGAACTATGGCTACACCTTC.

The table lists this clonotype with a few counts. The chain recombines TRBV5-1 with TRBJ2-3, with D perhaps TRBD1 (5 bases). Trimming took 7 bases from V and 6 from J, leaving 12 bases between them. The CDR3 is 12 residues long. Germline CDR1 and CDR2: SGHRS and YFSETQ. CDR3 amino acids: CASGGAADTQYF. For the CDR3, the DNA is TGCGCCAGCGGTGGGGCCGCCGATACGCAGTATTTT.

This clonotype was detected a few times. The chain combines TRBV11-2 with TRBJ2-7; the D gene is possibly TRBD2 (6 bases). The CDR3 length is 16 residues. The germline V gene has CDR1 SGHAT and CDR2 FQNNGV. Trimming left V 5 bases short and J 1 base short, with 18 bases between. The CDR3 sequence is CASSPYPSGHSYEQYF. CDR3 DNA: TGTGCCAGCAGCCCTTACCCCAGCGGGCATTCCTACGAGCAGTACTTC.

This chain uses TRBV5-6 with TRBJ2-7; D remains unclear. Germline assignment: CDR1 SGHDT and CDR2 YYEEEE. The ends were cut back, 1 base at V and 3 bases at J, with 11 bases in the middle. This CDR3 is 14 amino acids long. The CDR3 DNA reads TGTGCCAGCAGCTTGTCCCAGTTGGACTACGAGCAGTACTTC. Its protein is CASSLSQLDYEQYF.

In this sample, this clonotype turned up many times. The chain couples TRBV28 to TRBJ2-7, with unresolved D. The CDR3 loop spans 13 amino acids. Germline lookup yields CDR1 MDHEN and CDR2 SYDVKM. Deletions cut 3 bases from V and 5 bases from J, with 11 bases between. The CDR3 region has the DNA TGTGCCAGCAGTTTCAGAATTCGGGACGAGCAGTACTTC. As protein: CASSFRIRDEQYF. The whole variable domain, filled in from reference TRBV28 and TRBJ2-7, reads DVKVTQSSRYLVKRTGEKVFLECVQDMDHENMFWYRQDPGLGLRLIYFSYDVKMKEKGDIPEGYSVSREKKERFSLILESASTNQTSMYLCASSFRIRDEQYFGPGTRLTVT.

This clonotype was counted at least ten times. The gene calls are TRBV12-3 or TRBV12-4 and TRBJ1-2; maybe TRBD1 (5 bases). The CDR3 sequence is 13 residues long. Trimming shortened V by 6 bases and J by 3 bases, and 11 bases separated the two germline ends. The CDR3 DNA follows: TGTGCCAGCAGGACTGGGGGTGACTATGGCTACACCTTC. Protein product: CASRTGGDYGYTF.

This clonotype was detected only a few times. V and J are TRBV11-2 and TRBJ2-1; possibly TRBD1 for D (5 bases). Germline loops: CDR1 SGHAT, CDR2 FQNNGV. CDR3 length: 15 residues. V dropped 2 bases and J dropped 10 bases, with 18 bases sitting between them. DNA for the CDR3: TGTGCCAGCAGCTTACAGGGTTTCTACAATGAAGAGCAGTTCTTC. It yields the protein CASSLQGFYNEEQFF.

This clonotype was observed many times. This sequence joins TRBV5-1 and TRBJ1-3, with unresolved D. Germline V gene data show CDR1 as SGHRS and CDR2 as YFSETQ. This CDR3 is 15 amino acids long. V was cut by 0 bases and J by 0 bases, with 7 bases left in between. The CDR3 DNA is TGCGCCAGCAGCTTGGCGGGAACCTCTGGAAACACCATATATTTT. This gives the protein CASSLAGTSGNTIYF.

This clonotype was picked up a small number of times. The V gene is TRBV7-9, the J gene TRBJ1-2; a weak D match, TRBD1 (6 bases). The CDR3 consists of 16 residues. The germline gives CDR1 SEHNR, CDR2 FQNEAQ (reference sequence). V was clipped by 6 bases and J by 4 bases, with 21 bases between them. The DNA of the CDR3 is TGTGCCAGCAGACCCGGCGCAGGGGCTCCGGTCTATGGCTACACCTTC. It is translated as CASRPGAGAPVYGYTF.

The chain links TRBV2 to TRBJ1-6; no firm D call. Germline CDR1 SNHLY, CDR2 FYNNEI. This CDR3 contains 13 residues. The germline V and J ends were trimmed by 4 bases and 5 bases, with 6 bases remaining between them. The CDR3 loop is CASSGINNSPLHF. The CDR3 bases are TGTGCCAGCAGTGGAATAAATAATTCACCCCTCCACTTT.

In this sample, this clonotype turned up many times. The chain is built from TRBV3-1 and TRBJ2-6; D remains ambiguous. V was pared by 0 bases and J by 2 bases, with 8 bases between. Looked up from germline, CDR1 is LGHDT and CDR2 is YNNKEL (reference sequence). The CDR3 has 16 residues. The CDR3 region is CASSQDYGTGANVLTF. CDR3 nucleotide sequence: TGTGCCAGCAGCCAAGATTATGGGACTGGGGCCAACGTCCTGACTTTC.

This clonotype was counted only a few times. V is TRBV4-1 and J is TRBJ2-1; a possible D gene is TRBD2 (6 bases). Germline V gene lookup returns CDR1 MGHRA and CDR2 YSYEKL. V was cut by 4 bases and J by 4 bases, with 11 bases left in between. This CDR3 is built from 14 residues. DNA of the CDR3: TGCGCCAGCAGCCCCCCGCGGGATTACAATGAGCAGTTCTTC. Residues: CASSPPRDYNEQFF.

The chain carries TRBV5-5 and TRBJ2-7, with D unresolved. Germline V gene sequence: CDR1 SGHKS, CDR2 YYEKEE (reference sequence). The CDR3 has 14 amino acids. Between the trimmed V and J ends, which lost 1 base and 0 bases, there was a span of 8 bases. CDR3 nucleotides: TGTGCCAGCAGCTTGCTCGGAAGCTCCTACGAGCAGTACTTC. Its translation: CASSLLGSSYEQYF.

Ten or more counts support this clonotype. The chain uses TRBV6-5 and TRBJ2-2; possibly TRBD2 for D (5 bases). This CDR3 has 15 residues. V shed 2 bases and J shed 1 base, with 8 bases lying between them. Germline CDR1 and CDR2: MNHEY and SVGAGI. For the CDR3, the DNA is TGTGCCAGCAGTTACGGACGGGAGAACACCGGGGAGCTGTTTTTT. Amino acid sequence: CASSYGRENTGELFF.

The V and J genes are TRBV19 and TRBJ2-1, with 10 bases aligning to TRBD2. CDR1 and CDR2 (germline): LNHDA, SQIVND (reference sequence). Germline trimming cut 3 bases from V and 4 bases from J; bases unmatched to any gene: 6. The CDR3 runs to 16 residues. The CDR3 nucleotides are TGTGCCAGTAGTATCCCTAGCGGGGGTCTTTACAATGAGCAGTTCTTC. Protein: CASSIPSGGLYNEQFF.

This clonotype was counted between two and nine times. The chain is built from TRBV20-1 and TRBJ1-2; D is ambiguous. Germline assignment: CDR1 DFQATT and CDR2 SNEGSKA (reference sequence). V lost 0 bases and J lost 11, with 16 bases in between. This CDR3 is built from 13 residues. As DNA, the CDR3 is TGCAGTGCTAGAGATCCGCAGGCCCGAGTATACACCTTC. Protein product: CSARDPQARVYTF.